Below, 30 T cell receptor beta chains from the same sample are listed, as sequenced in a study of control samples from healthy donors and cancer patients. The table came from immunoSEQ multiplex PCR; TCRdb's copy has only in-frame clones and leaves some out. In the table there are about 150,000 clones, over 90% of which are singletons. Sequencing input: blood. The receptors here all came from a man aged 45-60 years in good health.

The chain recombines TRBV5-1 with TRBJ2-7; 7 bases are a match to TRBD1. This CDR3 has 14 residues. Germline CDR1 reads SGHRS; CDR2 reads YFSETQ. The V gene end was trimmed by 1 base and the J gene end by 2 bases; junction bases not matched to a gene: 3. The CDR3 nucleotides are TGCGCCAGCAGCTTGTCACAGGGGACCTACGAGCAGTACTTC. The encoded protein is CASSLSQGTYEQYF.

This rearrangement joins TRBV5-1 to TRBJ1-6; D is perhaps TRBD1 (6 bases). In germline, CDR1 is SGHRS, CDR2 YFSETQ. Trimming cost V 4 bases and J 4 bases, with 18 bases left between them. The CDR3 sequence is 17 residues long. CDR3 sequence (DNA): TGCGCCAGCAGCCCCGGAGGGGGGACGGCTTATAATTCACCCCTCCACTTT. Encoded protein: CASSPGGGTAYNSPLHF.

The gene calls are TRBV6-5 and TRBJ1-1; D possibly corresponds to TRBD1 (5 bases). Germline-derived CDR1 and CDR2 are MNHEY and SVGAGI. This CDR3 spans 16 amino acids. V gave up 3 bases and J gave up 1 base, with 15 bases separating them. As DNA, the CDR3 is TGTGCCAGCAGTTATACACCATCGACAGCGAACACTGAAGCTTTCTTT. Amino acids: CASSYTPSTANTEAFF.

The rearrangement joins TRBV9 to TRBJ2-3, with a weak D call TRBD1 (5 bases). V was cut by 0 bases and J by 1 base, with 6 bases left in between. CDR1 and CDR2 (germline): SGDLS, YYNGEE. This CDR3 region has 14 residues. In DNA form, the CDR3 reads TGTGCCAGCAGCGTAGAGACAGGCACAGATACGCAGTATTTT. Residues: CASSVETGTDTQYF.

The CDR3 here is CASKFVSGRQPQHF. For the CDR3, the DNA is TGTGCCAGCAAGTTCGTATCGGGGCGACAGCCCCAGCATTTT. V gene TRBV2 combines with J gene TRBJ1-5; TRBD1 might be the D (5 bases). CDR3 length: 14 residues. Germline values: CDR1 SNHLY, CDR2 FYNNEI. The V end was cut by 7 bases, the J end by 7 bases, with 17 bases between. Using reference TRBV2 and TRBJ1-5 for the parts outside the CDR3, the full variable domain is EPEVTQTPSHQVTQMGQEVILRCVPISNHLYFYWYRQILGQKVEFLVSFYNNEISEKSEIFDDQFSVERPDGSNFTLKIRSTKLEDSAMYFCASKFVSGRQPQHFGDGTRLSIL.

This clone has a single count. This chain uses TRBV7-8 with TRBJ2-2, with 7 bases identical to TRBD2. Trimming at V came to 6 bases and at J to 1 base, leaving 8 bases not matched to a gene. This CDR3 has 16 amino acids. Germline V gene lookup returns CDR1 SGHVS and CDR2 FQNEAQ. The CDR3 sequence: CASRFSSGKNTGELFF. The CDR3 DNA sequence: TGTGCCAGCAGATTCTCTAGCGGCAAGAACACCGGGGAGCTGTTTTTT.

The genes are TRBV5-1 and TRBJ1-2, with 7 bases that match TRBD1. J gave up 8 bases and V 4 bases, and 11 bases lay outside the gene matches. CDR1 is SGHRS and CDR2 is YFSETQ in the germline V gene. The CDR3 is 14 residues long. CDR3 DNA sequence: TGCGCCAGCAGCGAAAACAGGGGTAGTTACGGCTACACCTTC. Its translation is CASSENRGSYGYTF.

The V gene is TRBV5-1, the J gene TRBJ1-3; a weak D match, TRBD1 (5 bases). The CDR3 sequence is 16 residues long. The germline V and J ends were trimmed by 4 bases and 0 bases, with 14 bases remaining between them. Germline CDR1 is SGHRS and CDR2 is YFSETQ. The CDR3 DNA follows: TGCGCCAGCAGCCCCAGGGCAGCAGACTCTGGAAACACCATATATTTT. As protein: CASSPRAADSGNTIYF.

V and J are TRBV24-1 and TRBJ1-6; a possible D gene is TRBD1 (6 bases). The germline V and J ends were trimmed by 4 bases and 0 bases, with 6 bases remaining between them. The V gene's germline CDR1 is KGHDR and CDR2 SFDVKD. The CDR3 is made up of 15 amino acids. CDR3 DNA: TGTGCCACCAGTGAAGGGGGCTCCTATAATTCACCCCTCCACTTT. Encoded protein: CATSEGGSYNSPLHF.

This sequence joins TRBV4-1 and TRBJ1-1; no reliable D call. Trimming left V 0 bases short and J 8 bases short, with 10 bases between. Germline CDR1 and CDR2: MGHRA and YSYEKL. The CDR3 is 13 residues long. The CDR3 bases are TGCGCCAGCAGCCAAGAACTCCTGAGCGAAGCTTTCTTT. Amino acid sequence: CASSQELLSEAFF.

The chain couples TRBV27 to TRBJ2-7; D call uncertain. Germline CDR1 reads MNHEY; CDR2 reads SMNVEV (reference sequence). V gave up 0 bases and J gave up 2 bases, with 8 bases separating them. The CDR3 sequence is 14 residues long. The CDR3 loop reads CASSLSVPTYEQYF. The CDR3 region has the DNA TGTGCCAGCAGTTTATCGGTCCCGACCTACGAGCAGTACTTC.

The rearrangement joins TRBV28 to TRBJ2-2, with TRBD2 matching over 10 bases. Germline V CDR1 and CDR2: MDHEN, SYDVKM. The CDR3 runs 16 residues. After removal of 6 bases from V and 3 bases from J, the junction contained 7 bases not matched to a gene. CDR3 in amino acids: CASRQRTSGDTGELFF. The CDR3 DNA sequence: TGTGCCAGCAGACAAAGGACTAGCGGAGACACCGGGGAGCTGTTTTTT.

Concerning this clone itself: The same CDR3 is also encoded by other DNA sequences in this sample. This chain joins TRBV11-2 and TRBJ2-5; perhaps TRBD2 as D (5 bases). V shed 1 base and J shed 3 bases, with 6 bases lying between them. CDR3 length: 13 residues. The germline V gene encodes CDR1 SGHAT and CDR2 FQNNGV. CDR3 amino acids: CASSLGREETQYF. DNA of the CDR3: TGTGCCAGCAGCTTAGGGCGGGAAGAGACCCAGTACTTC.

This rearrangement joins TRBV19 to TRBJ2-2; a weak D match, TRBD2 (6 bases). CDR1 and CDR2 (germline): LNHDA, SQIVND (reference sequence). Trimming left V 4 bases short and J 6 bases short, with 12 bases between. This CDR3 is built from 14 residues. CDR3: CASSNLAQAGELFF. Written as DNA, the CDR3 is TGTGCCAGTAGTAATCTAGCGCAAGCCGGGGAGCTGTTTTTT.

Only a few counts were recorded for this clone. This chain uses TRBV10-3 with TRBJ1-5, with D uncertain. CDR1 is ENHRY and CDR2 is SYGVKD in the germline V gene. The CDR3 runs to 14 residues. The V end was cut by 8 bases, the J end by 3 bases, with 14 bases between. The CDR3 sequence is CAISRTESNQPQHF. The CDR3 region has the DNA TGTGCCATCTCCCGGACGGAGTCCAATCAGCCCCAGCATTTT.

This sequence joins TRBV12-3 or TRBV12-4 and TRBJ1-2; a possible D gene is TRBD1 (5 bases). Trimming left V 1 base short and J 2 bases short, with 5 bases between. This CDR3 has 13 residues. This chain's CDR3 is CASSLGGNYGYTF. Here the CDR3 DNA reads TGTGCCAGCAGTTTAGGGGGGAACTATGGCTACACCTTC.

The chain joins TRBV6-2 or TRBV6-3 to TRBJ2-1; D not certain. This CDR3 has 16 amino acids. Germline V CDR1 and CDR2: MNHEY, SVGEGT. Trimming took off 6 bases at V and 6 bases at J, with 21 bases between the two ends. CDR3 protein: CASSAPLARVGNEQFF. The CDR3 coding sequence is TGTGCCAGCAGCGCCCCCCTGGCCCGAGTCGGCAATGAGCAGTTCTTC.

The V gene is TRBV5-4, the J gene TRBJ1-5; D unclear. Germline assignment: CDR1 SGHNT and CDR2 YYREEE (reference sequence). Trimming left V 3 bases short and J 7 bases short, with 11 bases between. This CDR3 is 13 amino acids long. The CDR3, as DNA: TGTGCCAGCAGCTCCGGACGAGGACAGCCCCAGCATTTT. It codes for CASSSGRGQPQHF.

This clone was counted only a few times. Other DNA sequences from this sample encode an identical CDR3 as well. This sequence joins TRBV12-3 or TRBV12-4 and TRBJ2-7; tentatively, D is TRBD1 (5 bases). Trimming pared 5 bases from V and 5 bases from J, leaving 10 bases between. The CDR3 has 12 residues. DNA of the CDR3: TGTGCCAGCAGTCCCGGACAAAACGAGCAGTACTTC. It specifies CASSPGQNEQYF.

The J gene is TRBJ2-1, the V gene TRBV25-1, with 11 bases matching TRBD2. The V segment lost 5 bases and the J segment 5 bases; nucleotides outside the gene matches: 2. Germline CDR1 reads MGHDK; CDR2 reads SYGVNS. The CDR3 covers 14 residues. The DNA of the CDR3 is TGTGCCAGCAGTACGACTAGCGGGAACAATGAGCAGTTCTTC. This translates into CASSTTSGNNEQFF.

The chain couples TRBV5-1 to TRBJ2-1; D may correspond to TRBD1 or TRBD2 (6 bases each). This CDR3 has 17 amino acids. V lost 4 bases and J 10 bases, leaving 27 bases between the germline ends. Germline values: CDR1 SGHRS, CDR2 YFSETQ. CDR3 DNA sequence: TGCGCCAGCAGCCCCCCTACCTTGGGGGGCTCGGCCTGGGAGCAGTTCTTC. Translating it yields CASSPPTLGGSAWEQFF.

The V gene is TRBV5-6, the J gene TRBJ2-7, with 7 bases lining up with TRBD2. This CDR3 is built from 14 residues. Looked up from germline, CDR1 is SGHDT and CDR2 is YYEEEE. Trimming removed 3 bases from V and 0 bases from J; junction bases left unmatched: 3. As DNA, the CDR3 is TGTGCCAGCAGCTGGGAGGGTAGCTCCTACGAGCAGTACTTC. Amino acid sequence: CASSWEGSSYEQYF. The full variable domain, its missing parts supplied by reference TRBV5-6 and TRBJ2-7, is DAGVTQSPTHLIKTRGQQVTLRCSPKSGHDTVSWYQQALGQGPQFIFQYYEEEERQRGNFPDRFSGHQFPNYSSELNVNALLLGDSALYLCASSWEGSSYEQYFGPGTRLTVT.

CDR3 amino acids: CGVRRTDTQYF. The CDR3 nucleotides are TGTGGGGTCCGGAGGACAGATACGCAGTATTTT. The rearrangement links TRBV28 to TRBJ2-3; maybe TRBD2 (5 bases). Germline CDR1 reads MDHEN; CDR2 reads SYDVKM. The CDR3 runs to 11 residues. Looking up the rest from reference TRBV28 and TRBJ2-3 gives the full variable domain: DVKVTQSSRYLVKRTGEKVFLECVQDMDHENMFWYRQDPGLGLRLIYFSYDVKMKEKGDIPEGYSVSREKKERFSLILESASTNQTSMYLCGVRRTDTQYFGPGTRLTVL.

There are a few counts of this clone. CDR3 loop: CASSYSSSVGELFF. CDR3 coding DNA: TGTGCCAGCAGTTACTCGTCATCAGTTGGGGAGCTGTTTTTT. The chain links TRBV6-6 to TRBJ2-2, with D uncertain. V dropped 0 bases and J dropped 8 bases, with 10 bases sitting between them. This CDR3 contains 14 residues. Looked up from germline, CDR1 is MNHNY and CDR2 is SVGAGI (reference sequence).

Only one count was recorded for this clone. The V and J genes are TRBV5-1 and TRBJ2-7, with D uncertain. This CDR3 comprises 12 residues. Germline CDR1 reads SGHRS; CDR2 reads YFSETQ. V was cut by 4 bases and J by 2 bases, with 7 bases left in between. The CDR3 region has the DNA TGCGCCAGCAGCAAGAATACCTACGAGCAGTACTTC. Translation: CASSKNTYEQYF. Full variable domain (outside the CDR3, taken from reference TRBV5-1 and TRBJ2-7): KAGVTQTPRYLIKTRGQQVTLSCSPISGHRSVSWYQQTPGQGLQFLFEYFSETQRNKGNFPGRFSGRQFSNSRSEMNVSTLELGDSALYLCASSKNTYEQYFGPGTRLTVT.

The chain links TRBV6-5 to TRBJ2-1; 10 nucleotides agree with TRBD2. The length of the CDR3 is 15 residues. Germline values: CDR1 MNHEY, CDR2 SVGAGI. Trimming took 4 bases from V and 9 from J; bases not matched to a gene: 9. DNA of the CDR3: TGTGCCAGCAGTTGGGGGAGCGGGAGGGGCGCTGAGCAGTTCTTC. It codes for CASSWGSGRGAEQFF.

This CDR3 reads CATSGLAGSAYNEQFF. The CDR3 nucleotides are TGTGCCACCAGTGGTTTAGCGGGAAGTGCCTACAATGAGCAGTTCTTC. The chain is built from TRBV24-1 and TRBJ2-1; 8 nucleotides match TRBD2. CDR3 length: 16 amino acids. CDR1 is KGHDR, CDR2 SFDVKD, per germline. Trimming removed 5 bases from V and 2 bases from J; junction bases left unmatched: 7.

This clone was observed once. The V gene is TRBV15, the J gene TRBJ1-5; 8 nucleotides align to TRBD1. The germline CDR1 and CDR2 sequences are LNHNV and YYDKDF (reference sequence). With 1 base clipped from V and 7 bases from J, the junction kept 6 bases outside the gene matches. This CDR3 is built from 15 residues. CDR3 coding DNA: TGTGCCACCAGCAGAGTAATCTCAGGGGGCCAGCCCCAGCATTTT. Residues: CATSRVISGGQPQHF.

The V gene is TRBV28, the J gene TRBJ1-1; TRBD1 is a possible D gene (5 bases). The CDR3 spans 14 residues. The germline V gene has CDR1 MDHEN and CDR2 SYDVKM. Trimming removed 4 bases from V and 0 bases from J, with 9 bases in between. This CDR3 is CASSSQGMNTEAFF. CDR3 DNA: TGTGCCAGCAGTTCGCAGGGAATGAACACTGAAGCTTTCTTT.

This rearrangement joins TRBV6-2 or TRBV6-3 to TRBJ2-7, with D perhaps TRBD1 (6 bases). Trimming pared 0 bases from V and 5 bases from J, leaving 11 bases between. Germline V gives CDR1 MNHEY, CDR2 SVGEGT. The CDR3 spans 14 residues. Here the CDR3 DNA reads TGTGCCAGCAGTTACTCTGCAGGGGCCAACGAGCAGTACTTC. This translates into CASSYSAGANEQYF.